Following are 26 T cell receptor beta chains from one sample sequenced in a study of T cells in Graves' hyperthyroidism and ophthalmopathy. Researchers amplified the TCR beta CDR3 regions from RNA transcripts. In the first-round RT-PCR of the TCR CDR3, the HTBI primer set was used. A single record per CDR3 protein comes from TCRdb applying MiXCR to the multiplex PCR reads. The sample contains around 690,000 distinct CDR3 sequences, less than 25% of which appear only once. The sequencing sample was made of blood. All receptors derive from a man under 40 with Graves' ophthalmopathy.

The CDR3 nucleotides read TGTGCCAGCAGCGTAGGGAATGCGGGAGCGAGCGATGAGCAGTTCTTC. Translating it yields CASSVGNAGASDEQFF. The gene calls are TRBV9 and TRBJ2-1; 7 bases are a match to TRBD2. The CDR3 is made up of 16 amino acids. Germline V gene lookup returns CDR1 SGDLS and CDR2 YYNGEE. Trimming cost V 0 bases and J 8 bases; bases outside gene matches: 11.

The gene calls are TRBV13 and TRBJ1-3; D may be TRBD1 (5 bases). From germline, CDR1 is PRHDT and CDR2 FYEKMQ (reference sequence). Deletions cut 5 bases from V and 0 bases from J, with 17 bases between. The CDR3 has 17 amino acids. As DNA, the CDR3 is TGTGCCAGCAGCGGAAACCCGGGACGGCTCTCTGGAAACACCATATATTTT. Translated, it gives CASSGNPGRLSGNTIYF.

In its sample, this clonotype was seen once. This chain connects TRBV28 to TRBJ2-3, with a tentative D call TRBD1 (6 bases). This CDR3 comprises 15 residues. V dropped 5 bases and J dropped 1 base, with 13 bases sitting between them. Germline assignment: CDR1 MDHEN and CDR2 SYDVKM. For the CDR3, the DNA is TGTGCCAGCAGTCCGACAGGTTTCCGCACAGATACGCAGTATTTT. It yields the protein CASSPTGFRTDTQYF.

In its sample, this clonotype was seen a few times. V gene TRBV7-9 combines with J gene TRBJ2-6; D uncertain. This CDR3 has 16 amino acids. The V gene lost 5 bases and the J gene lost 1 base, with 12 bases spanning the gap. Germline lookup yields CDR1 SEHNR and CDR2 FQNEAQ (reference sequence). The CDR3 is CASSRVSGSGANVLTF. For the CDR3, the DNA is TGTGCCAGCAGCCGCGTTAGTGGATCTGGGGCCAACGTCCTGACTTTC.

The chain couples TRBV7-8 to TRBJ2-1, with 10 positions matching TRBD1. The CDR3 contains 17 residues. Unmatched junction bases numbered 10, after V lost 5 bases and J lost 3 bases. CDR1 is SGHVS, CDR2 FQNEAQ, per germline. Here the CDR3 DNA reads TGTGCCAGCAGCGCGACAGGGGGCGCAGGTTTCTACAATGAGCAGTTCTTC. Translated, it gives CASSATGGAGFYNEQFF.

As concerns this clonotype: A much larger clone lies a single base off, so this may be a read error. The chain couples TRBV28 to TRBJ1-2; unclear D gene. Germline lookup yields CDR1 MDHEN and CDR2 SYDVKM. The CDR3 is made up of 13 amino acids. DNA for the CDR3: TGTACCAGCAGTTTTGGGTGGGGAGGTGGCTACACCTTC. Its protein product is CTSSFGWGGGYTF.

The chain joins TRBV4-1 to TRBJ2-7; D possibly matches TRBD1 or TRBD2 (5 bases each). The CDR3 loop spans 14 amino acids. Trimming stripped 4 bases from V and 5 bases from J, with 15 bases between. CDR1 is MGHRA, CDR2 YSYEKL, per germline. Here the CDR3 DNA reads TGCGCCAGCAGCCGCACCGGGGCCACGGACGAGCAGTACTTC. It translates to CASSRTGATDEQYF.

The V call is TRBV25-1, the J call TRBJ2-3, with D possibly being TRBD1 or TRBD2 (6 bases each). The CDR3 has 15 residues. V lost 3 bases, J lost 2 bases, and 12 bases lay in between. Germline assignment: CDR1 MGHDK and CDR2 SYGVNS. The CDR3 loop reads CASSDWGAVTDTQYF. As DNA, the CDR3 is TGTGCCAGCAGTGATTGGGGGGCAGTCACAGATACGCAGTATTTT.

This clonotype appeared many times. The J gene is TRBJ2-2, the V gene TRBV30, with TRBD1 identical over 7 bases. The CDR3 contains 16 residues. V trimming: 3 bases; J trimming: 5 bases; junction bases outside the gene matches: 12. Germline V gene lookup returns CDR1 GTSNPN and CDR2 SVGIG (reference sequence). CDR3 bases: TGTGCCTGGAGCGCGCTAAAAGGACAGGCAACCGGGGAGCTGTTTTTT. It codes for CAWSALKGQATGELFF.

The CDR3 is CASLVSLNQPQHF. The CDR3 DNA is TGTGCCAGCTTGGTCAGTCTGAATCAGCCCCAGCATTTT. The chain joins TRBV12-3 or TRBV12-4 to TRBJ1-5; no definite D call. CDR3 length equals 13 residues. V shed 8 bases and J shed 4 bases, with 12 bases lying between them.

The V and J genes are TRBV20-1 and TRBJ2-7; maybe TRBD2 (6 bases). Looked up from germline, CDR1 is DFQATT and CDR2 is SNEGSKA (reference sequence). V lost 4 bases and J lost 1, with 8 bases in between. There are 12 residues in the CDR3. For the CDR3, the DNA is TGCAGTGCTATGGAGGGTTCCTACGAGCAGTACTTC. Protein product: CSAMEGSYEQYF.

The table lists this clonotype with a count of one. The chain links TRBV7-9 to TRBJ2-1, with TRBD2 matching over 12 bases. This CDR3 has 15 residues. In germline, CDR1 is SEHNR, CDR2 FQNEAQ (reference sequence). V was clipped by 8 bases and J by 9 bases; unmatched bases: 11. The CDR3 DNA reads TGTGCCAGCTACCCCTTCCTAGCGGGAGGGCCTGAGCAGTTCTTC. It specifies CASYPFLAGGPEQFF. Drawing the rest from reference TRBV7-9 and TRBJ2-1, the complete variable domain is DTGVSQNPRHKITKRGQNVTFRCDPISEHNRLYWYRQTLGQGPEFLTYFQNEAQLEKSRLLSDRFSAERPKGSFSTLEIQRTEQGDSAMYLCASYPFLAGGPEQFFGPGTRLTVL.

This clonotype was counted ten times or more. The V and J genes are TRBV12-3 or TRBV12-4 and TRBJ1-1; D is uncertain. V was pared by 5 bases and J by 4 bases, with 14 bases between. The CDR3 spans 14 residues. The CDR3 DNA follows: TGTGCCAGCAGTGACAACGCCGGGGTCACTGAAGCTTTCTTT. Protein product: CASSDNAGVTEAFF.

This chain connects TRBV10-3 to TRBJ2-2; D perhaps matches TRBD2 (7 bases). Deletions cut 6 bases from V and 6 bases from J, with 14 bases between. The CDR3 runs to 14 residues. Germline V CDR1 and CDR2: ENHRY, SYGVKD. The CDR3 loop is CAIRLTGGPGELFF. Written as DNA, the CDR3 is TGTGCCATCAGACTTACCGGGGGGCCCGGGGAGCTGTTTTTT.

The V and J genes are TRBV15 and TRBJ2-7, with no clear D. V was clipped by 1 base and J by 2 bases, with 12 bases between them. This CDR3 comprises 15 residues. Germline V gene sequence: CDR1 LNHNV, CDR2 YYDKDF (reference sequence). The CDR3 coding sequence is TGTGCCACCAGCAGAGCCGACCCAGGAGCCTACGAGCAGTACTTC. This gives the protein CATSRADPGAYEQYF. Supplemented by reference TRBV15 and TRBJ2-7, the full variable domain reads DAMVIQNPRYQVTQFGKPVTLSCSQTLNHNVMYWYQQKSSQAPKLLFHYYDKDFNNEADTPDNFQSRRPNTSFCFLDIRSPGLGDTAMYLCATSRADPGAYEQYFGPGTRLTVT.

CDR3 sequence: CASSPTTGLAVNTGELFF. The CDR3 DNA reads TGTGCCAGCAGCCCGACCACAGGACTAGCGGTGAACACCGGGGAGCTGTTTTTT. The chain couples TRBV11-1 to TRBJ2-2; TRBD2 agrees at 10 bases. V was pared by 5 bases and J by 1 base, with 10 bases of the junction left unmatched. The CDR3 runs to 18 residues. Germline-derived CDR1 and CDR2 are SGHAT and FQDESV (reference sequence).

This clonotype was observed a few times. The chain joins TRBV30 to TRBJ1-1; D gene ambiguous. The CDR3 loop spans 12 amino acids. V lost 0 bases and J 8 bases, leaving 10 bases between the germline ends. The germline gives CDR1 GTSNPN, CDR2 SVGIG (reference sequence). CDR3 bases: TGTGCCTGGAGTGTACAAGTTAGAGAAGCTTTCTTT. Protein: CAWSVQVREAFF.

This clonotype showed up many times. This chain connects TRBV11-3 to TRBJ2-1; 8 nucleotides align to TRBD2. Germline CDR1 and CDR2: SGHNT and YENEEA. This CDR3 has 14 residues. V lost 6 bases to trimming and J lost 4 bases; unmatched junction nucleotides: 5. The CDR3 protein is CASRKSGGYNEQFF. In DNA form, the CDR3 reads TGTGCCAGCAGAAAGAGCGGGGGATACAATGAGCAGTTCTTC.

This clonotype was recorded at least ten times. The chain couples TRBV2 to TRBJ1-5; tentative D call: TRBD1 (5 bases). Trimming shortened V by 6 bases and J by 6 bases, and 12 bases separated the two germline ends. The germline V gene has CDR1 SNHLY and CDR2 FYNNEI. The CDR3 spans 13 residues. Written as DNA, the CDR3 is TGTGCCAGCAGGGCGGGGCCGGGTCAGCCCCAGCATTTT. This codes for CASRAGPGQPQHF.

The chain recombines TRBV4-1 with TRBJ1-1, with TRBD1 matching over 7 bases. The CDR3 totals 15 residues. Looked up from germline, CDR1 is MGHRA and CDR2 is YSYEKL. Trimming cost V 0 bases and J 10 bases; bases outside gene matches: 11. CDR3 DNA sequence: TGCGCCAGCAGCCAAGAAGGGGGCAGGTGGGGGAGAGCTTTCTTT. It yields the protein CASSQEGGRWGRAFF.

The chain recombines TRBV14 with TRBJ1-1; weak D call: TRBD1 (5 bases). V lost 2 bases, J lost 8 bases, and 18 bases lay in between. CDR3 length: 15 amino acids. Germline V lookup: CDR1 SGHDN, CDR2 FVKESK. The CDR3 nucleotides are TGTGCCAGCAGCCAAATTACGGGACGGGGATTGGAAGCTTTCTTT. Residues: CASSQITGRGLEAFF. The variable domain in full, completed from reference TRBV14 and TRBJ1-1, reads EAGVTQFPSHSVIEKGQTVTLRCDPISGHDNLYWYRRVMGKEIKFLLHFVKESKQDESGMPNNRFLAERTGGTYSTLKVQPAELEDSGVYFCASSQITGRGLEAFFGQGTRLTVV.

This clonotype was recorded at least ten times. The rearrangement uses TRBV3-1 and TRBJ1-5, with a weak D call TRBD1 (5 bases). Deletions cut 1 base from V and 3 bases from J, with 7 bases between. There are 14 residues in the CDR3. Germline CDR1 LGHDT, CDR2 YNNKEL (reference sequence). The CDR3: CASSQAGLNQPQHF. The DNA of the CDR3 is TGTGCCAGCAGCCAAGCAGGGCTCAATCAGCCCCAGCATTTT.

The J gene is TRBJ2-7, the V gene TRBV20-1, with a possible D match to TRBD1 (6 bases). The CDR3 extends over 14 amino acids. The V end was cut by 6 bases, the J end by 2 bases, with 17 bases between. Germline V gives CDR1 DFQATT, CDR2 SNEGSKA (reference sequence). The DNA for the CDR3 is TGCAGTGCCCCTGGGGGCACATATCCCTACGAGCAGTACTTC. Translation gives CSAPGGTYPYEQYF.

The gene calls are TRBV9 and TRBJ2-1; D may be TRBD2 (5 bases). The CDR3 runs 13 residues. Trimming left V 2 bases short and J 5 bases short, with 8 bases between. Germline V gives CDR1 SGDLS, CDR2 YYNGEE. The CDR3 sequence: CASSVSGDNEQFF. In DNA, the CDR3 is TGTGCCAGCAGCGTGAGCGGAGACAATGAGCAGTTCTTC.

This chain uses TRBV19 with TRBJ1-1; the D is unclear. The CDR3 is 14 residues long. Germline V gene lookup returns CDR1 LNHDA and CDR2 SQIVND (reference sequence). Deletions cut 7 bases from V and 4 bases from J, with 16 bases between. DNA of the CDR3: TGTGCCAGTATTAATGGCCAGCTGGCCACTGAAGCTTTCTTT. It is translated as CASINGQLATEAFF.

J is TRBJ2-5 and V is TRBV7-2; D gene unclear. This CDR3 contains 12 residues. V was trimmed by 0 bases and J by 9 bases, leaving 8 bases between them. Per the germline V gene, CDR1 is SGHTA and CDR2 is FQGNSA. The CDR3 spells CASSLAAPAQYF. The DNA for the CDR3 is TGTGCCAGCAGCTTAGCAGCTCCGGCCCAGTACTTC. Filled out from reference TRBV7-2 and TRBJ2-5, the complete variable domain reads GAGVSQSPSNKVTEKGKDVELRCDPISGHTALYWYRQSLGQGLEFLIYFQGNSAPDKSGLPSDRFSAERTGGSVSTLTIQRTQQEDSAVYLCASSLAAPAQYFGPGTRLLVL.